This is a list of T cell receptor beta chains from one sample in a study of blood T cell repertoires in COVID-19. Profiled with immunoSEQ multiplex PCR; TCRdb holds only in-frame clones, not every one. The sample records tens of thousands of clones, around 90% being singletons. Sequencing was performed on peripheral blood. The source is a human donor in a cohort sampled during active COVID-19. The CDR3 runs from the conserved cysteine through the conserved F or W. Each record gives: J gene, V gene, D gene, clone size, CDR3 DNA, CDR3 protein. A D gene is named only where the DNA matches it firmly. Clone size, where shown, is once, few, many, or a class for clones that have expanded.

J: TRBJ2-3; V: TRBV5-4; D: TRBD2; size: NA; DNA: TGTGCCAGCAGCCCAAAGGGACTAGCGGGGAGCACAGATACGCAGTATTTT; CDR3: CASSPKGLAGSTDTQYF
J: TRBJ2-7; V: TRBV5-4; D: TRBD1; size: NA; DNA: TGTGCCAGCAGCAGGGCCGGGACAGGGGTGGGGGAGCAGTACTTC; CDR3: CASSRAGTGVGEQYF
J: TRBJ1-1; V: TRBV6-5; D: TRBD1; size: NA; DNA: TGTGCCAGCAGGTTGACAGGGGCGACTGAAGCTTTCTTT; CDR3: CASRLTGATEAFF
J: TRBJ2-7; V: TRBV6-2/TRBV6-3; D: TRBD2; size: NA; DNA: TGTGCCAGCAGTCCCGGGACTAGCGGGGGTCTGTACGAGCAGTACTTC; CDR3: CASSPGTSGGLYEQYF
J: TRBJ1-3; V: TRBV27; D: NA; size: NA; DNA: TGTGCCAGCAGCCTCAAGGGGGAGGGACTTGGAAACACCATATATTTT; CDR3: CASSLKGEGLGNTIYF
J: TRBJ2-1; V: TRBV6-4; D: TRBD2; size: NA; DNA: TGTGCCAGCAGTCTCGGACTAGCGACCTACAATGAGCAGTTCTTC; CDR3: CASSLGLATYNEQFF
J: TRBJ2-7; V: TRBV4-1; D: TRBD1; size: once; DNA: TGCGCCAGCAGCCCTCGGGACAGCGATATTAGCTCCTACGAGCAGTACTTC; CDR3: CASSPRDSDISSYEQYF
J: TRBJ2-7; V: TRBV28; D: TRBD1; size: few; DNA: TGTGCCAGCACCCTGACAGGGGTATACGAGCAGTACTTC; CDR3: CASTLTGVYEQYF
J: TRBJ1-6; V: TRBV2; D: NA; size: few; DNA: TGTGCCAGCAGTGATGAGAACCCTGCCCTCCACTTT; CDR3: CASSDENPALHF
J: TRBJ2-1; V: TRBV11-3; D: TRBD2; size: NA; DNA: TGTGCCAGCAGCTCGTATAGCGGGAGGGATCTCAATGAGCAGTTCTTC; CDR3: CASSSYSGRDLNEQFF
J: TRBJ1-1; V: TRBV3-1/TRBV3-2; D: NA; size: NA; DNA: TGTGCCAGCAGCCAAATCGGGAGCACTGAAGCTTTCTTT; CDR3: CASSQIGSTEAFF
J: TRBJ2-7; V: TRBV7-9; D: NA; size: NA; DNA: TGTGCCAGCAGCTTAGCGGGCGACGACGAGCAGTACTTC; CDR3: CASSLAGDDEQYF
J: TRBJ2-2; V: TRBV6-4; D: NA; size: NA; DNA: TGTGCCAGCAGTGACTTACTTGGCGGGGAGCTGTTTTTT; CDR3: CASSDLLGGELFF
J: TRBJ1-4; V: TRBV7-9; D: TRBD1; size: NA; DNA: TGTGCCAGCAGCCCCGGACAGGGGAATGAAAAACTGTTTTTT; CDR3: CASSPGQGNEKLFF
J: TRBJ2-1; V: TRBV2; D: TRBD1; size: NA; DNA: TGTGCCAGCAGCCTCGCTGACAGGGTCAGCTCCTACAATGAGCAGTTCTTC; CDR3: CASSLADRVSSYNEQFF
J: TRBJ2-7; V: TRBV25-1; D: TRBD2; size: once; DNA: TGTGCCAGCAGTGGACTAGCCCAATACGAGCAGTACTTC; CDR3: CASSGLAQYEQYF
J: TRBJ2-6; V: TRBV7-8; D: TRBD1; size: NA; DNA: TGTGCCAGCAGCTTGGGGGCCGGGACAGGGGAATCTGGGGCCAACGTCCTGACTTTC; CDR3: CASSLGAGTGESGANVLTF
J: TRBJ2-7; V: TRBV27; D: NA; size: NA; DNA: TGTGCCAGCAGTGGGCGGACTGCCTACGAGCAGTACTTC; CDR3: CASSGRTAYEQYF
J: TRBJ2-7; V: TRBV28; D: TRBD2; size: NA; DNA: TGTGCCAGCAGTTTTCTTCAGCGGGAGGACGGCGAGCAGTACTTC; CDR3: CASSFLQREDGEQYF
J: TRBJ2-1; V: TRBV30; D: TRBD2; size: NA; DNA: TGTGCCTGGAGTCGTATAGCGGGAGGCTCCTACAATGAGCAGTTCTTC; CDR3: CAWSRIAGGSYNEQFF
J: TRBJ2-7; V: TRBV6-1; D: NA; size: NA; DNA: TGTGCCAGCAGTGAAGCGCCCGGGAGTTCCTACGAGCAGTACTTC; CDR3: CASSEAPGSSYEQYF
J: TRBJ2-1; V: TRBV5-1; D: NA; size: NA; DNA: TGCGCCAGCAGCCCGGGATTGACAGGCAGCTCCTACAATGAGCAGTTCTTC; CDR3: CASSPGLTGSSYNEQFF
J: TRBJ2-5; V: TRBV2; D: TRBD1; size: NA; DNA: TGTGCCAGCAGTGAAGCGCTGGGACAGGGGGGGACCCAGTACTTC; CDR3: CASSEALGQGGTQYF
J: TRBJ1-6; V: TRBV28; D: NA; size: NA; DNA: TGTGCCAGCAGTTTCTCCGGGTATAATTCACCCCTCCACTTT; CDR3: CASSFSGYNSPLHF
J: TRBJ2-2; V: TRBV19; D: TRBD1; size: NA; DNA: TGTGCCAGTAGCCAGGGGGCAACCGGGGAGCTGTTTTTT; CDR3: CASSQGATGELFF
J: TRBJ2-7; V: TRBV5-1; D: TRBD2; size: NA; DNA: TGCGCCAGCAGCTTGGTGAGCGGGAGTTCGTACGAGCAGTACTTC; CDR3: CASSLVSGSSYEQYF
J: TRBJ2-7; V: TRBV14; D: TRBD2; size: NA; DNA: TGTGCCAGCAGCCGGCCGGGACTAGGCTACGAGCAGTACTTC; CDR3: CASSRPGLGYEQYF
J: TRBJ1-1; V: TRBV7-8; D: NA; size: large; DNA: TGTGCCAGCAGCTTGGGGACACCGGATGGAGCTTTCTTT; CDR3: CASSLGTPDGAFF
J: TRBJ1-6; V: TRBV28; D: NA; size: few; DNA: TGTGCCAGCAGAAGGGAGAATAATTCACCCCTCCACTTT; CDR3: CASRRENNSPLHF
J: TRBJ1-6; V: TRBV5-6; D: NA; size: NA; DNA: TGTGCCAGCAGCTTGAGGGCACAGGGATCGTCCTATAATTCACCCCTCCACTTT; CDR3: CASSLRAQGSSYNSPLHF
J: TRBJ1-5; V: TRBV12-3/TRBV12-4; D: NA; size: once; DNA: TGTGCCAGCACGTATCGGAGGCAGCCCCAGCATTTT; CDR3: CASTYRRQPQHF
J: TRBJ1-1; V: TRBV18; D: NA; size: NA; DNA: TGTGCCAGCTCACCTCCACGGGCGCGGGATGAAGCTTTCTTT; CDR3: CASSPPRARDEAFF
J: TRBJ2-3; V: TRBV27; D: TRBD2; size: NA; DNA: TGTGCCAGCAGTTTGCGGGGCACTAGCGTAGATACGCAGTATTTT; CDR3: CASSLRGTSVDTQYF
J: TRBJ1-4; V: TRBV18; D: NA; size: NA; DNA: TGTGCCAGCTCATCCTATAGACAGCCCAATGAAAAACTGTTTTTT; CDR3: CASSSYRQPNEKLFF
J: TRBJ1-2; V: TRBV5-6; D: TRBD1; size: few; DNA: TGTGCCAGCAGCAACGTAGACAGGGGACGTGGCTACACCTTC; CDR3: CASSNVDRGRGYTF
J: TRBJ1-6; V: TRBV27; D: NA; size: NA; DNA: TGTGCCAGCAACGTAGGAGGGCCGCATTCACCCCTCCACTTT; CDR3: CASNVGGPHSPLHF
J: TRBJ1-5; V: TRBV7-9; D: TRBD1; size: NA; DNA: TGTGCCAGCAGCACTCAGGGGGACAATCAGCCCCAGCATTTT; CDR3: CASSTQGDNQPQHF
J: TRBJ2-7; V: TRBV28; D: TRBD1; size: NA; DNA: TGTGCCAGCAGGAACACAGGGGGTGAGGACGAGCAGTACTTC; CDR3: CASRNTGGEDEQYF
J: TRBJ1-2; V: TRBV15; D: NA; size: NA; DNA: TGTGCCACCAGCGAAAGCCTTGGAGGACAGTCAGCCTATGGCTACACCTTC; CDR3: CATSESLGGQSAYGYTF
J: TRBJ2-1; V: TRBV9; D: TRBD2; size: NA; DNA: TGTGCCAGCAGCGTACAGGCTAGCGGGAGTGAGCAGTTCTTC; CDR3: CASSVQASGSEQFF
J: TRBJ2-6; V: TRBV18; D: NA; size: NA; DNA: TGTGCCAGCTCACCAGCGGTTCCCTCTGGGGCCAACGTCCTGACTTTC; CDR3: CASSPAVPSGANVLTF
J: TRBJ2-5; V: TRBV18; D: NA; size: once; DNA: TGTGCCAGCTCACCGGTACAGGGAGTGCAAGAGACCCAGTACTTC; CDR3: CASSPVQGVQETQYF
J: TRBJ2-3; V: TRBV6-5; D: TRBD2; size: NA; DNA: TGTGCCAGCAGTTACAGGAGCGGGGGTTCTGGAGATACGCAGTATTTT; CDR3: CASSYRSGGSGDTQYF
J: TRBJ2-1; V: TRBV10-3; D: TRBD2; size: NA; DNA: TGTGCCATCAGTGAGTCGTCGAGCGGGACCCCCTACAATGAGCAGTTCTTC; CDR3: CAISESSSGTPYNEQFF
J: TRBJ1-5; V: TRBV6-5; D: TRBD1; size: NA; DNA: TGTGCCAGCAGACCGACAGGGAAGAGCAATCAGCCCCAGCATTTT; CDR3: CASRPTGKSNQPQHF
J: TRBJ1-1; V: TRBV2; D: NA; size: NA; DNA: TGTGCCAGCAGTGTCGCGGACATTAGAAACACTGAAGCTTTCTTT; CDR3: CASSVADIRNTEAFF
J: TRBJ1-3; V: TRBV30; D: NA; size: few; DNA: TGTGCCTGGAGTGTAAGCGTTTCAAACACCATATATTTT; CDR3: CAWSVSVSNTIYF
J: TRBJ2-4; V: TRBV28; D: NA; size: NA; DNA: TGTGCCAGCAGTTTTGAAGGGGGAGGGCCTTTCCCCATTCAGTACTTC; CDR3: CASSFEGGGPFPIQYF
J: TRBJ1-1; V: TRBV30; D: NA; size: NA; DNA: TGTGCCTGGAGTGTAGAGTTGGGAGACACTGAAGCTTTCTTT; CDR3: CAWSVELGDTEAFF
J: TRBJ1-1; V: TRBV7-9; D: NA; size: NA; DNA: TGTGCCAGCAGCTTGGGGGGAGGGGGACACGGCACTGAAGCTTTCTTT; CDR3: CASSLGGGGHGTEAFF
J: TRBJ2-7; V: TRBV5-1; D: NA; size: once; DNA: TGCGCCAGCAGCTACCGGGACATCGGAAACTACGAGCAGTACTTC; CDR3: CASSYRDIGNYEQYF
J: TRBJ1-3; V: TRBV7-2; D: TRBD1; size: NA; DNA: TGTGCCAGCAGCTTTGGACAGGGCATGTCTGGAAACACCATATATTTT; CDR3: CASSFGQGMSGNTIYF
J: TRBJ1-1; V: TRBV12-3/TRBV12-4; D: NA; size: NA; DNA: TGTGCCAGCAGAACCCGACAGAACACTGAAGCTTTCTTT; CDR3: CASRTRQNTEAFF